This TCR beta chain was sequenced in a study of T cell clonality in common variable immunodeficiency. Study outcomes and limitations: Reportedly, TCR beta sequences from common variable immunodeficiency showed fewer deletions and N-nucleotide insertions.

Profiling relied on immunoSEQ multiplex PCR, and the TCRdb table lists in-frame clones only, not all of them. In total the sample includes about 26,000 clones, none of them seen once. The sample holds many counts of this clone. Its antigen remains unidentified. The CDR3 end lies 3 residues beyond the end of the read and is filled in from the germline J gene. CDR1 and CDR2 from the germline V gene are SGHKS and YYEKEE (reference sequence). V gave up 6 bases and J gave up 3 bases; unmatched junction bases: 9. The CDR3 totals 15 residues. V is TRBV5-5 and J is TRBJ2-3; 8 bases agree with TRBD1. Material for sequencing was peripheral blood mononuclear cells. The TCR comes from a human donor with common variable immunodeficiency. The covered CDR3 bases are TGTGCCAGCACCCTCGGACAGGGTTGGACAGATACG. The encoded protein is CASTLGQGWTDT. The entire CDR3 sequence reads CASTLGQGWTDTQYF. Full variable domain (missing parts from reference TRBV5-5 and TRBJ2-3): DAGVTQSPTHLIKTRGQQVTLRCSPISGHKSVSWYQQVLGQGPQFIFQYYEKEERGRGNFPDRFSARQFPNYSSELNVNALLLGDSALYLCASTLGQGWTDTQYFGPGTRLTVL.